The sequence of this TCR beta chain was determined in a study of vaccination effects on CD4 cells after COVID-19. Germline V gene lookup returns CDR1 LGHDT and CDR2 YNNKEL (reference sequence). With 1 base removed from V and 1 base from J, the gap between germline ends came to 8 bases. This CDR3 has 15 amino acids. Assay used: immunoSEQ multiplex PCR; TCRdb lists only in-frame clones, some missing. There are around 67,000 clones in the sample; about 86% occur only once, and 1.2% lies in the top ten. ViraFEST assay sequencing came after antigen-specific CD4+ T cells were expanded with viral peptide pools. Following 10 days of culture, CD4+ T cells were isolated. The cohort was immunized with two doses of either the BNT162b2 or mRNA-1273 vaccine. As regards this clone: Its antigen is unknown.

This TCR derives from a human donor who received a COVID-19 vaccine. The chain has TRBV3-1 (or the pseudogene TRBV3-2) and TRBJ1-5; D not certain. The specimen comprised CD4+ T cells from PBMCs cultured with HCoV-229E spike peptides, sampled after COVID-19 vaccination. CDR3 amino acids: CASSQVAGSNQPQHF. The CDR3, as DNA: TGTGCCAGCAGCCAAGTAGCGGGGAGCAATCAGCCCCAGCATTTT.